The 20 T cell receptor beta chains below all came from one sample that was sequenced in a study of T cell repertoires in ileal Crohn's disease. TCRdb's copy holds only in-frame clones and misses some; the assay was immunoSEQ multiplex PCR. The table includes hundreds of clones, about 96% detected once. This sample's time point: proximal margin of the surgical specimen (macroscopically non-inflamed). The sample comprised ileal tissue. These receptors originate from an adult with Crohn's disease.

The J gene is TRBJ2-7, the V gene TRBV7-8, with D tentatively TRBD2 (6 bases). Between the trimmed V and J ends, which lost 6 bases and 6 bases, there was a span of 18 bases. The length of the CDR3 is 14 residues. In germline, CDR1 is SGHVS, CDR2 FQNEAQ. For the CDR3, the DNA is TGTGCCAGCAGTTCCGGGGAGACTAGTTCCGAGCAGTACTTC. This translates into CASSSGETSSEQYF.

This clone was recorded once. V and J are TRBV5-1 and TRBJ2-1, with TRBD1 as a possible D gene (6 bases). V lost 7 bases and J lost 4, with 15 bases in between. The CDR3 loop spans 14 amino acids. CDR1 and CDR2 from the germline V gene are SGHRS and YFSETQ. CDR3 nucleotides: TGCGCCAGCTCTCCGACAGGAACATACAATGAGCAGTTCTTC. This gives the protein CASSPTGTYNEQFF.

The chain couples TRBV23-1 to TRBJ1-5; no clear D. TRBV23-1 qualifies as an ORF whose function is uncertain. V lost 3 bases to trimming and J lost 4 bases, with 16 bases between them. This CDR3 has 16 amino acids. CDR3 sequence reads: CASSQSVVRANQPQHF. DNA for the CDR3: TGCGCCAGCAGTCAGTCCGTTGTGAGAGCGAATCAGCCCCAGCATTTT.

This chain connects TRBV4-3 to TRBJ2-1; TRBD2 agrees at 9 bases. Losses at the gene ends were 2 bases for V and 5 bases for J; bases not matched to a gene: 13. Germline V lookup: CDR1 LGHNA, CDR2 YSLEER. This CDR3 has 18 residues. DNA of the CDR3: TGCGCCAGCAGCCAACCGGGACTAGCATATATCGACAACAATGAGCAGTTCTTC. Its translation is CASSQPGLAYIDNNEQFF.

The V and J genes are TRBV5-1 and TRBJ1-1; D possibly corresponds to TRBD1 (5 bases). The CDR3 spans 14 residues. With 6 bases removed from V and 8 bases from J, the gap between germline ends came to 20 bases. Per the germline V gene, CDR1 is SGHRS and CDR2 is YFSETQ. DNA of the CDR3: TGCGCCAGCAACCGGGACTCAACGGGCCAGGAAGCTTTCTTT. Amino acid sequence: CASNRDSTGQEAFF.

The gene calls are TRBV11-3 and TRBJ2-2; D unclear. CDR1 and CDR2 from the germline V gene are SGHNT and YENEEA. The CDR3 consists of 12 residues. V lost 5 bases, J lost 6 bases, and 7 bases lay in between. The CDR3 is CASSLGPGELFF. The CDR3 DNA reads TGTGCCAGCAGCCTAGGGCCCGGGGAGCTGTTTTTT.

The gene calls are TRBV27 and TRBJ2-1, with 10 bases aligning to TRBD2. The J segment lost 7 bases and the V segment lost 6 bases, leaving 12 bases of the junction unmatched. The length of the CDR3 is 16 residues. Germline V CDR1 and CDR2: MNHEY, SMNVEV (reference sequence). CDR3 residues: CASSKSAVSGRNEQFF. CDR3 sequence (DNA): TGTGCCAGCAGCAAATCCGCGGTTAGCGGGAGGAATGAGCAGTTCTTC.

J is TRBJ1-2 and V is TRBV13; 11 bases line up with TRBD1. The germline CDR1 and CDR2 sequences are PRHDT and FYEKMQ (reference sequence). The CDR3 covers 14 residues. V shed 5 bases, J shed 8 bases, and the junction held 7 bases outside the gene matches. CDR3 nucleotide sequence: TGTGCCAGCAGCCAAGGACAGGGGGCGCTGGGCTACACCTTC. Encoded protein: CASSQGQGALGYTF. The full variable domain, with the rest looked up from reference TRBV13 and TRBJ1-2, is AAGVIQSPRHLIKEKRETATLKCYPIPRHDTVYWYQQGPGQDPQFLISFYEKMQSDKGSIPDRFSAQQFSDYHSELNMSSLELGDSALYFCASSQGQGALGYTFGSGTRLTVV.

The chain has TRBV5-1 and TRBJ2-3; possibly TRBD2 for D (5 bases). Germline V gene data show CDR1 as SGHRS and CDR2 as YFSETQ. Trimming shortened V by 4 bases and J by 0 bases, and 9 bases separated the two germline ends. The CDR3 totals 14 residues. The CDR3, as DNA: TGCGCCAGCAGCCAGGACTTTAGCACAGATACGCAGTATTTT. Amino acids: CASSQDFSTDTQYF.

V gene TRBV2 combines with J gene TRBJ2-1, with TRBD2 matching over 10 bases. V trimming: 6 bases; J trimming: 8 bases; junction bases outside the gene matches: 1. The CDR3 is made up of 12 amino acids. From germline, CDR1 is SNHLY and CDR2 FYNNEI. As DNA, the CDR3 is TGTGCCAGCAGCCTAGCGGGAGATGAGCAGTTCTTC. Residues: CASSLAGDEQFF. The whole variable domain, filled in from reference TRBV2 and TRBJ2-1, reads EPEVTQTPSHQVTQMGQEVILRCVPISNHLYFYWYRQILGQKVEFLVSFYNNEISEKSEIFDDQFSVERPDGSNFTLKIRSTKLEDSAMYFCASSLAGDEQFFGPGTRLTVL.

The V call is TRBV19, the J call TRBJ2-1, with 12 bases aligning to TRBD2. With 5 bases clipped from V and 7 bases from J, the junction kept 6 bases outside the gene matches. Germline V lookup: CDR1 LNHDA, CDR2 SQIVND (reference sequence). The CDR3 consists of 15 residues. CDR3 sequence reads: CASSPRTSGANEQFF. The CDR3 DNA reads as TGTGCCAGTAGTCCCCGGACTAGCGGGGCGAATGAGCAGTTCTTC.

The chain links TRBV5-1 to TRBJ2-2, with TRBD1 as a possible D gene (6 bases). The CDR3 is made up of 14 amino acids. Per the germline V gene, CDR1 is SGHRS and CDR2 is YFSETQ. Trimming cost V 0 bases and J 6 bases, with 9 bases left between them. CDR3 in amino acids: CASSLVGGAGELFF. CDR3 nucleotide sequence: TGCGCCAGCAGCTTGGTAGGGGGAGCCGGGGAGCTGTTTTTT.

The V gene is TRBV15, the J gene TRBJ1-3; possible D gene TRBD1, 5 bases. V was pared by 3 bases and J by 4 bases, with 10 bases between. The CDR3 consists of 14 residues. CDR1 is LNHNV, CDR2 YYDKDF, per germline (reference sequence). The CDR3 region is CATSRGLTGNTIYF. The DNA of the CDR3 is TGTGCCACCAGCAGGGGACTGACGGGAAACACCATATATTTT.

The chain links TRBV30 to TRBJ1-5, with TRBD1 matching 8 bases. The CDR3 sequence is 13 residues long. The V segment lost 3 bases and the J segment 7 bases; nucleotides outside the gene matches: 5. The V gene's germline CDR1 is GTSNPN and CDR2 SVGIG (reference sequence). CDR3 nucleotides: TGTGCCTGGAGCGTGGACAGGGTGCAGCCCCAGCATTTT. Translation: CAWSVDRVQPQHF. Filled out from reference TRBV30 and TRBJ1-5, the complete variable domain reads SQTIHQWPATLVQPVGSPLSLECTVEGTSNPNLYWYRQAAGRGLQLLFYSVGIGQISSEVPQNLSASRPQDRQFILSSKKLLLSDSGFYLCAWSVDRVQPQHFGDGTRLSIL.

The V and J genes are TRBV4-1 and TRBJ1-2; 9 nucleotides match TRBD1. The trim removed 0 bases at V and 5 bases at J, leaving 10 bases unmatched. Per germline, CDR1 MGHRA and CDR2 YSYEKL. The CDR3 runs to 17 residues. The CDR3 bases are TGCGCCAGCAGCCAAGATCGTCTGGGACAGGGAAGGTATGGCTACACCTTC. As protein: CASSQDRLGQGRYGYTF.

CDR3 sequence (DNA): TGTGCCAGCAGCTTGAACTCCGGGAACACTGAAGCTTTCTTT. Protein: CASSLNSGNTEAFF. The rearrangement links TRBV11-1 to TRBJ1-1; D is undetermined. The CDR3 runs to 14 residues. Trimming shortened V by 3 bases and J by 1 base, and 9 bases separated the two germline ends. Germline CDR1 and CDR2: SGHAT and FQDESV (reference sequence). Full variable domain (remainder filled in from reference TRBV11-1 and TRBJ1-1): EAEVAQSPRYKITEKSQAVAFWCDPISGHATLYWYRQILGQGPELLVQFQDESVVDDSQLPKDRFSAERLKGVDSTLKIQPAELGDSAMYLCASSLNSGNTEAFFGQGTRLTVV.

The chain recombines TRBV6-1 with TRBJ1-5; D remains unclear. Germline V CDR1 and CDR2: MNHNS, SASEGT. V lost 1 base and J lost 7, with 11 bases in between. The CDR3 runs 14 residues. In nucleotides, the CDR3 is TGTGCCAGCAGTGAAGGTCAAGTATACCAGCCCCAGCATTTT. Its protein product is CASSEGQVYQPQHF.

The chain couples TRBV29-1 to TRBJ2-2; 9 bases line up with TRBD1. The CDR3 totals 14 residues. Losses at the gene ends were 6 bases for V and 2 bases for J; bases not matched to a gene: 4. From germline, CDR1 is SQVTM and CDR2 ANQGSEA. The CDR3 bases are TGCAGCGTGCAGGGACAGGGAAACACCGGGGAGCTGTTTTTT. Its translation: CSVQGQGNTGELFF.

V usage is TRBV6-1 and J usage is TRBJ2-3; TRBD2 matches 12 bases. Losses at the gene ends were 2 bases for V and 4 bases for J; bases not matched to a gene: 1. This CDR3 spans 15 amino acids. Looked up from germline, CDR1 is MNHNS and CDR2 is SASEGT. CDR3 coding DNA: TGTGCCAGCAGTGAACTAGCGGGAGGGCCAGATACGCAGTATTTT. Its translation is CASSELAGGPDTQYF.

This clone was seen once. This chain joins TRBV11-1 and TRBJ2-5, with 7 bases matching TRBD2. V shed 5 bases, J shed 2 bases, and the junction held 8 bases outside the gene matches. CDR1 SGHAT and CDR2 FQDESV come from the germline V gene (reference sequence). CDR3 size: 15 residues. CDR3 loop: CASSKGRGEQETQYF. The CDR3, as DNA: TGTGCCAGCAGCAAAGGGAGGGGTGAACAAGAGACCCAGTACTTC.